This entry concerns a single TCR beta chain. What it recognizes is unknown. TRB rearrangements were amplified by multiplex PCR with BIOMED2 TRB-A/B primers. MiXCR, run by TCRdb on the multiplex PCR reads, gives a single entry per CDR3 protein. The sample includes about 21,000 distinct CDR3 sequences, under 35% of them seen just once. The sample originates from a study of T and B cells in COVID-19 patients. About the study: Peripheral blood came from COVID-19 patients with active infection or after recovery.

Notes on the study in general: Clonality of TRB repertoires was high in active COVID-19; recovery brought above-healthy diversity and richness.

The V gene's germline CDR1 is MNHNS and CDR2 SASEGT. V was clipped by 5 bases and J by 1 base; unmatched bases: 5. The CDR3 spans 17 residues. TRB was amplified from about 250-500 ng of blood genomic DNA. The specimen was blood. The sequence was obtained from a human donor who had recovered from COVID-19. The rearrangement links TRBV6-1 to TRBJ2-6, with 10 bases matching TRBD1. The CDR3 nucleotides are TGTGCCAGCAGTCCGCGGGACAGGGGTTCTGGGGCCAACGTCCTGACTTTC. This translates into CASSPRDRGSGANVLTF.